The 28 T cell receptor beta chains below all came from one sample that was sequenced in a study of regulatory T cells in long-lasting Graves disease. Construction of the TCR beta libraries employed iRepertoire HTBI primers in conjunction with Arm-PCR of CDR3 regions. TCRdb ran MiXCR on the multiplex PCR reads and lists one entry per CDR3 protein. This sample yields fewer than 400,000 distinct CDR3 sequences, of which about 18% are seen a single time; approximately 31% belongs to the top ten. The time point was: persistent/refractory GD, antithyroid drugs over 5 years with positive TRAb. Extracted PBMC RNA gave rise to the TCR library. The sample was peripheral blood mononuclear cells (PBMCs), taken when the disease was refractory, from a patient treated with antithyroid drugs. The receptors were gathered from a female donor with Graves disease.

This clonotype was seen ten or more times. The chain employs TRBV2 and TRBJ1-1; the D is unclear. V lost 6 bases and J 0 bases, leaving 14 bases between the germline ends. This CDR3 contains 15 residues. Looked up from germline, CDR1 is SNHLY and CDR2 is FYNNEI. CDR3 coding DNA: TGTGCCAGCAGCGCCAACCCCGGGGTGAACACTGAAGCTTTCTTT. Amino acid sequence: CASSANPGVNTEAFF.

This clonotype came up many times. J is TRBJ2-5 and V is TRBV7-2; TRBD2 agrees at 9 bases. This CDR3 comprises 17 residues. The V gene's germline CDR1 is SGHTA and CDR2 FQGNSA. Germline trimming cut 4 bases from V and 2 bases from J; bases unmatched to any gene: 11. The DNA for the CDR3 is TGTGCCAGCAGCTCGGGGGGTAGCGGGGGACTACAAGAGACCCAGTACTTC. Its protein product is CASSSGGSGGLQETQYF.

CDR3 protein: CASSNRDTQYF. CDR3 DNA: TGTGCCAGCAGTAATAGGGATACGCAGTATTTT. V usage is TRBV27 and J usage is TRBJ2-3, with D hard to call. V was trimmed by 5 bases and J by 6 bases, leaving 6 bases between them. Germline V CDR1 and CDR2: MNHEY, SMNVEV (reference sequence). The CDR3 contains 11 residues.

At least ten counts were recorded for this clonotype. The chain combines TRBV28 with TRBJ1-1; 9 nucleotides line up with TRBD1. The V gene end was trimmed by 5 bases and the J gene end by 0 bases; junction bases not matched to a gene: 13. The CDR3 has 18 residues. Germline values: CDR1 MDHEN, CDR2 SYDVKM. CDR3 sequence: CASSADRGTYFMNTEAFF. The CDR3 bases are TGTGCCAGCAGTGCGGACAGGGGCACCTATTTTATGAACACTGAAGCTTTCTTT.

This clonotype was counted many times. J is TRBJ1-2 and V is TRBV20-1; D is unresolved. The CDR3 consists of 13 residues. Germline CDR1 is DFQATT and CDR2 is SNEGSKA (reference sequence). Trimming took off 6 bases at V and 0 bases at J, with 11 bases between the two ends. The CDR3 reads CSAQTPTNYGYTF. As DNA, the CDR3 is TGCAGTGCACAGACCCCAACTAACTATGGCTACACCTTC.

The chain joins TRBV30 to TRBJ2-1; D is ambiguous. From germline, CDR1 is GTSNPN and CDR2 SVGIG (reference sequence). This CDR3 region has 12 residues. V shed 5 bases and J shed 7 bases, with 12 bases lying between them. The CDR3 nucleotides are TGTGCCTGGGGGCGGAACCGGAATGAGCAGTTCTTC. Residues: CAWGRNRNEQFF.

This clonotype was seen many times. V gene TRBV3-1 combines with J gene TRBJ2-7; D is unresolved. Trimming shortened V by 4 bases and J by 6 bases, and 10 bases separated the two germline ends. CDR3 size: 12 residues. Per germline, CDR1 LGHDT and CDR2 YNNKEL (reference sequence). The CDR3 DNA sequence: TGTGCCAGCAGCCCCGGAGAGACCGAGCAGTACTTC. Translating gives CASSPGETEQYF.

This clonotype has ten or more counts. The chain uses TRBV28 and TRBJ2-7; TRBD2 is a possible D gene (5 bases). The CDR3 contains 17 residues. Between the trimmed V and J ends, which lost 4 bases and 2 bases, there was a span of 21 bases. CDR1 and CDR2 (germline): MDHEN, SYDVKM. The CDR3, as DNA: TGTGCCAGCAGTTCACTCCGGGATCAGGTAGTTCCCTACGAGCAGTACTTC. Translation: CASSSLRDQVVPYEQYF.

The chain joins TRBV27 to TRBJ2-3; TRBD2 matches at 12 bases. Germline V gives CDR1 MNHEY, CDR2 SMNVEV (reference sequence). This CDR3 is 18 amino acids long. J gave up 9 bases and V 0 bases, and 13 bases lay outside the gene matches. The CDR3 nucleotides read TGTGCCAGCAGTTTATCGGCTAGCGGGGGGGGTCTGGCACAGACGCAGTATTTT. As protein: CASSLSASGGGLAQTQYF.

The CDR3 DNA reads TGCGCCAGCAGTATGCGCTTGGGACAGAGCTCCGGCTACACCTTC. This gives the protein CASSMRLGQSSGYTF. The rearrangement joins TRBV4-3 to TRBJ1-2, with 7 bases identical to TRBD1. V dropped 6 bases and J dropped 8; count of bases not matched to a gene: 15. This CDR3 region has 15 residues. Germline V CDR1 and CDR2: LGHNA, YSLEER.

In this sample, this clonotype turned up a few times. The rearrangement uses TRBV5-1 and TRBJ2-7, with 7 bases matching TRBD2. This CDR3 has 14 amino acids. Germline assignment: CDR1 SGHRS and CDR2 YFSETQ. The V segment lost 0 bases and the J segment 3 bases; nucleotides outside the gene matches: 3. The CDR3 region has the DNA TGCGCCAGCAGCTTGGTTGGGAGGGGCTACGAGCAGTACTTC. Protein sequence: CASSLVGRGYEQYF.

This clonotype was detected a few times. The CDR3 is CASSQDATMPETQYF. The CDR3 coding sequence is TGTGCCAGCAGCCAAGATGCGACGATGCCGGAGACCCAGTACTTC. The J gene is TRBJ2-5, the V gene TRBV4-2; D call uncertain. The V gene lost 0 bases and the J gene lost 5 bases, with 13 bases spanning the gap. Germline values: CDR1 LGHNA, CDR2 YNFKEQ. This CDR3 region has 15 residues.

This clonotype has ten or more counts. As DNA, the CDR3 is TGTGCCAGCTGGACAGGGGACGGGGAGACCCAGTACTTC. Translation gives CASWTGDGETQYF. The gene calls are TRBV12-3 or TRBV12-4 and TRBJ2-5; TRBD1 aligns across 9 bases. The CDR3 runs 13 residues. Germline trimming cut 8 bases from V and 5 bases from J; bases unmatched to any gene: 6.

V is TRBV12-3 or TRBV12-4 and J is TRBJ2-5; TRBD1 matches 7 bases. The end of the DNA fits TRBJ2-1 better, so the J call may be wrong. The CDR3 covers 12 residues. The CDR3 loop is CASRTGYNEQFF. The CDR3 DNA follows: TGTGCCAGCAGGACAGGGTACAATGAGCAGTTCTTC.

This clonotype has ten or more counts. J is TRBJ2-7 and V is TRBV6-1; D is perhaps TRBD2 (5 bases). Trimming cost V 11 bases and J 5 bases, with 19 bases left between them. In germline, CDR1 is MNHNS, CDR2 SASEGT. The CDR3 is made up of 13 amino acids. The CDR3 protein is CAPFGVQSHEQYF. The CDR3 coding sequence is TGTGCCCCCTTCGGGGTCCAGAGTCACGAGCAGTACTTC.

This clonotype was counted between two and nine times. The chain uses TRBV15 and TRBJ2-7; possible D gene TRBD1, 6 bases. Trimming took 1 base from V and 3 from J, leaving 10 bases between them. The CDR3 consists of 14 residues. Germline-derived CDR1 and CDR2 are LNHNV and YYDKDF (reference sequence). The CDR3 DNA reads TGTGCCACCAGCAGAGTCCTGGACAGCTACGAGCAGTACTTC. The encoded protein is CATSRVLDSYEQYF.

The chain joins TRBV19 to TRBJ1-1; no clear D gene. The CDR3 is 16 amino acids. The germline V gene has CDR1 LNHDA and CDR2 SQIVND (reference sequence). The V gene lost 3 bases and the J gene lost 0 bases, with 14 bases spanning the gap. In nucleotides, the CDR3 is TGTGCCAGTAGTATGGAAGTGCGGCTGGTGAACACTGAAGCTTTCTTT. It yields the protein CASSMEVRLVNTEAFF.

In regard to this clonotype: Just one base apart from a much larger clone, this may be a read error. The chain has TRBV20-1 and TRBJ2-5; D may correspond to TRBD1 or TRBD2 (5 bases each). This CDR3 is 12 amino acids long. V lost 5 bases and J 5 bases, leaving 12 bases between the germline ends. Germline values: CDR1 DFQATT, CDR2 SNEGSKA (reference sequence). The CDR3 DNA reads as TGCAGTGCTGGAGGCAGGGAGGAGACCCAGTACTTC. It is translated as CSAGGREETQYF.

The chain couples TRBV4-1 to TRBJ2-7, with D uncertain. V lost 1 base and J 1 base, leaving 14 bases between the germline ends. Germline assignment: CDR1 MGHRA and CDR2 YSYEKL. The CDR3 consists of 16 residues. This CDR3 reads CASSQAIPVLSYEQYF. The CDR3 coding sequence is TGCGCCAGCAGCCAAGCAATACCGGTCCTTTCCTACGAGCAGTACTTC.

This clonotype was seen repeatedly, ten times or more. V gene TRBV11-2 combines with J gene TRBJ2-7; the D call may be TRBD1 or TRBD2 (5 bases each). Per the germline V gene, CDR1 is SGHAT and CDR2 is FQNNGV. Trimming pared 4 bases from V and 0 bases from J, leaving 13 bases between. The CDR3 sequence is 15 residues long. The CDR3 nucleotides read TGTGCCAGCAGCTCCATCGCAGGGAGCTCCTACGAGCAGTACTTC. Translation: CASSSIAGSSYEQYF.

This clonotype was observed many times. An end of the junction does not agree with germline; a read error may underlie this. The chain is built from TRBV11-2 and TRBJ1-1; TRBD1 agrees at 7 bases. This CDR3 contains 15 residues. The germline V gene encodes CDR1 SGHAT and CDR2 FQNNGV. This CDR3 is CASSLDRGWNAEAFF. CDR3 DNA sequence: TGTGCCAGCAGCTTAGACAGGGGGTGGAACGCTGAAGCTTTCTTT.

The genes are TRBV25-1 and TRBJ2-5; D ambiguous. This CDR3 region has 14 residues. In germline, CDR1 is MGHDK, CDR2 SYGVNS. Trimming shortened V by 3 bases and J by 0 bases, and 8 bases separated the two germline ends. The CDR3 sequence is CASSDLSYQETQYF. The DNA for the CDR3 is TGTGCCAGCAGTGACCTGTCGTACCAAGAGACCCAGTACTTC.

The genes are TRBV19 and TRBJ2-3; maybe TRBD2 (6 bases). The V gene lost 6 bases and the J gene lost 0 bases, with 16 bases spanning the gap. The CDR3 contains 16 residues. CDR1 is LNHDA, CDR2 SQIVND, per germline (reference sequence). The CDR3 nucleotides are TGTGCCAGTAGCCCCTCTTGGGGGGTTAGCACAGATACGCAGTATTTT. It yields the protein CASSPSWGVSTDTQYF.

There are many counts of this clonotype. The chain couples TRBV2 to TRBJ2-7; TRBD2 matches 7 bases. V lost 5 bases and J lost 5; bases outside the gene matches: 9. The CDR3 covers 14 residues. Looked up from germline, CDR1 is SNHLY and CDR2 is FYNNEI. The CDR3 is CASSTGGGYHEQYF. The CDR3 DNA follows: TGTGCCAGCAGTACTGGCGGGGGTTACCACGAGCAGTACTTC.

This clonotype was detected ten times or more. The J gene is TRBJ1-4, the V gene TRBV7-2; D gene uncertain. The CDR3 contains 13 residues. Germline CDR1 and CDR2: SGHTA and FQGNSA. V was cut by 5 bases and J by 8 bases, with 12 bases left in between. The CDR3, as DNA: TGTGCCAGCAGCCCCGGAGGGCGAGAAAAACTGTTTTTT. Translating it yields CASSPGGREKLFF.

This clonotype was seen ten or more times. CDR3 DNA sequence: TGTGCCAGCAGCCTCTTTGAGGACGGGGCGGCTTTCTTT. Amino acids: CASSLFEDGAAFF. This chain connects TRBV11-2 to TRBJ1-1, with D perhaps TRBD1 (5 bases). V lost 5 bases and J 11 bases, leaving 18 bases between the germline ends. Per the germline V gene, CDR1 is SGHAT and CDR2 is FQNNGV. The CDR3 runs 13 residues.

This clonotype was seen many times. The gene calls are TRBV2 and TRBJ2-7; no clear D gene. V gave up 6 bases and J gave up 0 bases, with 15 bases separating them. The CDR3 is made up of 15 amino acids. In germline, CDR1 is SNHLY, CDR2 FYNNEI. The CDR3 spells CASSETVTRSYEQYF. CDR3 sequence (DNA): TGTGCCAGCAGCGAAACAGTTACACGCTCCTACGAGCAGTACTTC.

The V gene is TRBV5-1, the J gene TRBJ1-1; D is unresolved. The ends were cut back, 5 bases at V and 2 bases at J, with 10 bases in the middle. This CDR3 contains 13 residues. Germline values: CDR1 SGHRS, CDR2 YFSETQ. CDR3 bases: TGCGCCAGCAGTGGAGGATTTAACACTGAAGCTTTCTTT. Its protein is CASSGGFNTEAFF.